This is a list of T cell receptor beta chains from one sample in a study of response to subunit inactivated influenza vaccine. TCRdb re-analysed the RT-PCR reads in MiXCR, keeping a single row per CDR3 protein. The sample contains about 800,000 distinct CDR3 sequences, approximately 22% of which appear only once. Sequenced material: PBMCs from blood, taken about 5 days after vaccination. Receptors originate from a man aged 45-60 years who received an inactivated influenza vaccine. CDR3s include the opening cysteine and the closing phenylalanine or tryptophan. The D gene is left open where the match is weak. Only part of the rows carry a size: once, few, many, or a class if the clone is expanded.

>NA|TRBV20-1|NA|TRBJ2-1
CSARGPGRIPGWNNEQFF
TGCAGTGCTAGAGGACCAGGACGGATTCCAGGTTGGAACAATGAGCAGTTCTTC
>NA|TRBV20-1|NA|TRBJ2-7
CSARSSLASYEQYF
TGCAGTGCTAGATCGTCCCTCGCAAGCTACGAGCAGTACTTC
>NA|TRBV28|NA|TRBJ2-5
CASLAGRIETQYF
TGTGCCAGCTTGGCGGGGAGGATAGAGACCCAGTACTTC
>NA|TRBV4-2|NA|TRBJ2-7
CASSQVGRYEQYF
TGTGCCAGCAGCCAAGTTGGGAGGTACGAGCAGTACTTC
>NA|TRBV28|few|TRBJ2-7
CASRSGPRSYEQYF
TGTGCCAGCCGATCCGGGCCACGATCCTACGAGCAGTACTTC
>TRBD2|TRBV20-1|few|TRBJ2-7
CSATGLAYEQYF
TGCAGTGCTACCGGACTAGCCTACGAGCAGTACTTC
>NA|TRBV10-3|NA|TRBJ2-7
CAISGLGLTSYEQYF
TGTGCCATCAGTGGCCTGGGGCTGACCTCCTACGAGCAGTACTTC
>NA|TRBV6-2/TRBV6-3|NA|TRBJ1-1
CASSYSIGANTEAFF
TGTGCCAGCAGTTACTCGATCGGGGCGAACACTGAAGCTTTCTTT
>NA|TRBV6-5|few|TRBJ2-3
CASSYPEKGDNTDTQYF
TGTGCCAGCAGTTACCCTGAGAAAGGGGACAACACAGATACGCAGTATTTT
>TRBD1|TRBV7-6|NA|TRBJ2-3
CASSTGTARSGTDTQYF
TGTGCCAGCAGCACCGGGACAGCACGATCTGGCACAGATACGCAGTATTTT
>NA|TRBV11-2|NA|TRBJ2-3
CASRPLADTQYF
TGTGCCAGCAGGCCCCTAGCGGATACGCAGTATTTT
>TRBD1|TRBV28|few|TRBJ2-1
CASSARTGRNEQFF
TGTGCCAGCAGTGCTAGGACAGGGAGAAATGAGCAGTTCTTC
>NA|TRBV20-1|few|TRBJ1-2
CSARDRASLTYGYTF
TGCAGTGCTAGAGATAGGGCATCCCTCACCTATGGCTACACCTTC
>NA|TRBV7-2|few|TRBJ2-1
CASSKDLGNEQFF
TGTGCCAGCAGCAAGGATTTAGGCAATGAGCAGTTCTTC
>TRBD2|TRBV5-1|few|TRBJ2-1
CASSLGSGSNEQFF
TGCGCCAGCAGCCTTGGGAGCGGGAGTAATGAGCAGTTCTTC
>TRBD2|TRBV4-2|NA|TRBJ2-7
CASSQDWLAASGQYF
TGTGCCAGCAGCCAAGATTGGCTAGCGGCCAGCGGGCAGTACTTC
>NA|TRBV3-1|NA|TRBJ2-3
CASSQGGPYTDTQYF
TGTGCCAGCAGCCAAGGGGGTCCTTACACAGATACGCAGTATTTT
>TRBD1|TRBV12-3/TRBV12-4|few|TRBJ2-7
CASSRGTGESSYEQYF
TGTGCCAGCAGTCGGGGGACAGGGGAGAGCTCCTACGAGCAGTACTTC
>TRBD1|TRBV5-1|few|TRBJ2-7
CASAGTGAYEQYF
TGCGCCAGCGCCGGGACAGGAGCCTACGAGCAGTACTTC
>TRBD1|TRBV9|NA|TRBJ2-3
CASSADRVTTDTQYF
TGTGCCAGCAGCGCGGACAGGGTGACCACAGATACGCAGTATTTT
>NA|TRBV20-1|few|TRBJ2-1
CSAKGANAYNEQFF
TGCAGTGCCAAAGGGGCTAACGCCTACAATGAGCAGTTCTTC
>NA|TRBV14|NA|TRBJ2-7
CASSLGPSAGSYEQYF
TGTGCCAGCAGCCTAGGACCCTCGGCGGGCTCCTACGAGCAGTACTTC
>TRBD1|TRBV30|NA|TRBJ2-3
CAWKGAASTDTQYF
TGTGCCTGGAAGGGGGCAGCTAGCACAGATACGCAGTATTTT
>NA|TRBV5-1|NA|TRBJ1-1
CASSYRGAGTEAFF
TGCGCCAGCAGCTATAGGGGGGCTGGAACTGAAGCTTTCTTT
>NA|TRBV4-1|NA|TRBJ2-2
CASSHLFGGHTGELFF
TGCGCCAGCAGCCATCTCTTTGGAGGGCACACCGGGGAGCTGTTTTTT
>TRBD1|TRBV6-1|few|TRBJ2-2
CASRPNRGQNTGELFF
TGTGCCAGCAGACCCAACAGGGGGCAGAACACCGGGGAGCTGTTTTTT
>NA|TRBV4-2|NA|TRBJ2-7
CASSQNRYEQYF
TGTGCCAGCAGCCAGAACCGCTACGAGCAGTACTTC
>NA|TRBV5-6|few|TRBJ2-1
CASSLAGSLQFF
TGTGCCAGCAGCTTGGCCGGGTCCTTACAGTTCTTC
>NA|TRBV7-9|NA|TRBJ1-5
CASTSMGDQPQHF
TGTGCCAGCACCTCTATGGGGGATCAGCCCCAGCATTTT
>NA|TRBV6-5|NA|TRBJ1-1
CASSYGDILRRPLNTEAFF
TGTGCCAGCAGTTACGGGGACATTCTTCGTCGGCCCTTGAACACTGAAGCTTTCTTT
>TRBD2|TRBV6-5|few|TRBJ2-3
CASSYFVSGGRTDTQYF
TGTGCCAGCAGTTACTTTGTTAGCGGGGGCCGCACAGATACGCAGTATTTT
>NA|TRBV7-2|NA|TRBJ1-2
CASSGTFGYTF
TGTGCCAGCAGCGGGACATTTGGCTACACCTTC
>NA|TRBV11-2|NA|TRBJ2-3
CASSLDQKAVTDTQYF
TGTGCCAGCAGCTTAGATCAGAAAGCAGTCACAGATACGCAGTATTTT
>NA|TRBV14|many|TRBJ2-7
CASSQDRDYEQYF
TGTGCCAGCAGCCAAGACAGGGACTACGAGCAGTACTTC
>TRBD1|TRBV12-3/TRBV12-4|few|TRBJ2-1
CASSFRGHEQFF
TGTGCCAGCAGTTTTAGGGGGCATGAGCAGTTCTTC
>NA|TRBV7-8|many|TRBJ2-3
CASKYGATTDTQYF
TGTGCCAGCAAGTATGGGGCGACCACAGATACGCAGTATTTT
>TRBD2|TRBV6-5|NA|TRBJ2-7
CASSYTIGPTSASYEQYF
TGTGCCAGCAGTTACACTATAGGCCCGACTAGCGCCTCCTACGAGCAGTACTTC
>NA|TRBV7-2|NA|TRBJ2-1
CASRLDRLSYNEQFF
TGTGCCAGCAGGTTAGACAGGCTTTCCTACAATGAGCAGTTCTTC
>NA|TRBV27|NA|TRBJ2-1
CASSLSRVREQFF
TGTGCCAGCAGTTTATCACGTGTGAGGGAGCAGTTCTTC
>NA|TRBV20-1|NA|TRBJ1-2
CSARPPGSGYTF
TGCAGTGCTAGGCCCCCCGGGAGTGGCTACACCTTC
>NA|TRBV7-2|few|TRBJ2-3
CASSPRGRSTDTQYF
TGTGCCAGCAGCCCCCGCGGACGCAGCACAGATACGCAGTATTTT
>TRBD1|TRBV4-1|few|TRBJ2-5
CASRRSGGPLEETQYF
TGCGCCAGCAGACGATCAGGGGGCCCATTGGAAGAGACCCAGTACTTC
>TRBD2|TRBV7-2|few|TRBJ2-1
CASSSRLAGRYNEQFF
TGTGCCAGCAGCTCCCGACTAGCGGGACGGTACAATGAGCAGTTCTTC
>NA|TRBV20-1|few|TRBJ1-1
CSAREGGGEEAFF
TGCAGTGCTAGAGAAGGCGGAGGGGAGGAAGCTTTCTTT
>TRBD1|TRBV12-3/TRBV12-4|few|TRBJ1-6
CASSLAGQQNSPLHF
TGTGCCAGCAGTTTAGCGGGACAGCAAAATTCACCCCTCCACTTT